This is a list of T cell receptor beta chains from one sample in a study of low-dose radiotherapy and immunotherapy resistance in tumors. TCRdb redid the calling of the reads with MiXCR, one entry per CDR3 protein. The profile shows about 82,000 distinct CDR3 sequences, approximately 17% of them singletons. Sequenced material: PBMCs, taken before treatment. The receptor source for this set is a male donor with prostate cancer. Each CDR3 is given with its conserved first and last residue. Size is stated as once, few, many, or a class for an expanded clone.

V | size | length | CDR3
TRBV2 | many | 14 | CAGRLAELTDTQYF
TRBV21-1 | many | 15 | CASATGHRYQETQYF
TRBV19 | many | 13 | CASSKDRGYEQYF
TRBV7-2 | many | 16 | CASSLWIGARTDTQYF
TRBV20-1 | many | 15 | CSARTPTGRFYEQYF
TRBV9 | many | 16 | CASSVGLGQGLNTQYF
TRBV2 | many | 17 | CASRSLLSGPSTDTQYF
TRBV2 | many | 13 | CASTQSENTEAFF
TRBV7-9 | many | 16 | CASSLREPGSSYEQYF
TRBV14 | many | 14 | CASSPGYMNTEAFF
TRBV5-1 | many | 12 | CASSATGYEQYF
TRBV18 | many | 15 | CASSPQDRGPYGYTF
TRBV20-1 | many | 16 | CSARPGTGNSNQPQHF